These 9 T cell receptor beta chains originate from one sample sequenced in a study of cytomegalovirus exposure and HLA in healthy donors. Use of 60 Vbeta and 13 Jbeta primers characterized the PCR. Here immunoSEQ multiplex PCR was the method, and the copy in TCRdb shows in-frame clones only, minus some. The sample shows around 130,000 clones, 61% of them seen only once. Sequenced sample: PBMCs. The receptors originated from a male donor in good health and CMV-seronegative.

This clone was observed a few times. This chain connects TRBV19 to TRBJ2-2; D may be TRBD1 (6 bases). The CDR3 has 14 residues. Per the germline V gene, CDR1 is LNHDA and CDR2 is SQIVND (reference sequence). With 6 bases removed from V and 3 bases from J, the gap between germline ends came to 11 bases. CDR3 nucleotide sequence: TGTGCCAGTAGGGTCAGGGGAGACACCGGGGAGCTGTTTTTT. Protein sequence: CASRVRGDTGELFF.

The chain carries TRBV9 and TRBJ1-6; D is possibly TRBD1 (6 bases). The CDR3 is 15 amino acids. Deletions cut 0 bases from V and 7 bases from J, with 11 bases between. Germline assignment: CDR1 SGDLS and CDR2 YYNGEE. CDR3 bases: TGTGCCAGCAGCGTAGCAGGGACAATCAATTCACCCCTCCACTTT. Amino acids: CASSVAGTINSPLHF.

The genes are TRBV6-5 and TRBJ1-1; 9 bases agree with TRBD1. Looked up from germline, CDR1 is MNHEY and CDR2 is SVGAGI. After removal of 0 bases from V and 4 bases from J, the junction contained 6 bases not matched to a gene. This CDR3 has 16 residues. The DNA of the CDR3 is TGTGCCAGCAGTTACTCCACAGGGGGCCTGAGCACTGAAGCTTTCTTT. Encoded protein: CASSYSTGGLSTEAFF.

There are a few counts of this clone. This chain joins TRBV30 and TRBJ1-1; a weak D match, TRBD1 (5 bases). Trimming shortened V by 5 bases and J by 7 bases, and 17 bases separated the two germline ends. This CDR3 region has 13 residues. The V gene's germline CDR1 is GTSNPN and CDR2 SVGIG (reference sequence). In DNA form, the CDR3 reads TGTGCCTGGGCCCCCAGGGTTTTGATTGAAGCTTTCTTT. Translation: CAWAPRVLIEAFF. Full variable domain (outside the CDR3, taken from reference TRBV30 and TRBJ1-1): SQTIHQWPATLVQPVGSPLSLECTVEGTSNPNLYWYRQAAGRGLQLLFYSVGIGQISSEVPQNLSASRPQDRQFILSSKKLLLSDSGFYLCAWAPRVLIEAFFGQGTRLTVV.

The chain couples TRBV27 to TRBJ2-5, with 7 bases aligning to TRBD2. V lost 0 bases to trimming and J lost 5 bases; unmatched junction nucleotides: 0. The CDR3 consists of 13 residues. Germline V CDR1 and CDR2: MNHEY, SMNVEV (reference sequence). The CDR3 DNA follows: TGTGCCAGCAGTTTATCGGGGGGGGAGACCCAGTACTTC. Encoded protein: CASSLSGGETQYF.

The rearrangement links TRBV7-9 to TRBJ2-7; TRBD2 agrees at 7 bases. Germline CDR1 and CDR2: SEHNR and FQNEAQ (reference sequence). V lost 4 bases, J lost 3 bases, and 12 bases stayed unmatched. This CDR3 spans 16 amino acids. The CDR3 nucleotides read TGTGCCAGCAGCTCCCTCGCGGCAGGGACTAACTACGAGCAGTACTTC. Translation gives CASSSLAAGTNYEQYF.

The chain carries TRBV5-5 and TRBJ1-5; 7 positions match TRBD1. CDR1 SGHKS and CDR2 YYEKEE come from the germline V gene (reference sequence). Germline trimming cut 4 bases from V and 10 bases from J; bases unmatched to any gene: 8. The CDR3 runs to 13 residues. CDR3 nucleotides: TGTGCCAGCAGCAGGACAGGTAATGGTCCCCAGCATTTT. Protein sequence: CASSRTGNGPQHF.

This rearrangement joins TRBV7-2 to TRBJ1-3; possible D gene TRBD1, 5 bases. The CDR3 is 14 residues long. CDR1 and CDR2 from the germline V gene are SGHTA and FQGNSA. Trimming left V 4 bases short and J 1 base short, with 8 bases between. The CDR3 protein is CASSSGGSGNTIYF. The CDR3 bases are TGTGCCAGCAGCTCGGGGGGTTCTGGAAACACCATATATTTT.

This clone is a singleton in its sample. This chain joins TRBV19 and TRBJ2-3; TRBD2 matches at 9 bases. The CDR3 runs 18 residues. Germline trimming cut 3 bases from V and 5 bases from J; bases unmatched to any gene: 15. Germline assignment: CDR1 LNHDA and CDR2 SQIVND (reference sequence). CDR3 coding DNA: TGTGCCAGTAGTATCTGGAGCGGGGGGACCTTCAACGGAGATACGCAGTATTTT. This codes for CASSIWSGGTFNGDTQYF.